The 21 T cell receptor beta chains reported below all come from one sample, sequenced in a study of T cell responses to AZD1222 COVID-19 vaccine (dated by TCRdb to the early 2020s). The time point label for this specimen denotes: about 28 days (+/-7) after the second vaccine dose. To prepare the library, the immunoSEQ multiplex PCR assay was applied. In TCRdb, the immuneACCESS table is reduced to in-frame sequences with V and J assigned. These tables do not hold every clone; where another copy was compared, an unresolved V gene accounts for under half, and the others remain unexplained. The sample table lists 120,000 to 150,000 clones, around nine tenths of them with a count of one. Jointly, the top ten make up 9% to 9.5% of the sample. Sequencing was performed on peripheral blood, taken 28 days after the second AZD1222 dose. The receptors here all came from an adult who received the AZD1222 COVID-19 vaccine.

The table lists this clone with a count of one. The chain links TRBV7-9 to TRBJ1-1; D is undetermined. Germline loops: CDR1 SEHNR, CDR2 FQNEAQ (reference sequence). This CDR3 has 12 residues. The V and J ends lost 5 bases and 5 bases respectively, with 9 bases between them. CDR3 protein: CASSLLGTEAFF. In nucleotides, the CDR3 is TGTGCCAGCAGCCTATTGGGGACTGAAGCTTTCTTT.

The chain has TRBV11-2 and TRBJ2-7, with TRBD2 identical over 7 bases. Germline V gene data show CDR1 as SGHAT and CDR2 as FQNNGV. The CDR3 length is 16 residues. J was trimmed by 0 bases and V by 5 bases; bases with no gene match: 10. The CDR3 sequence: CASSDYRTGGSYEQYF. The CDR3, as DNA: TGTGCCAGCAGCGACTACCGGACGGGGGGCTCCTACGAGCAGTACTTC.

Only one count was recorded for this clone. The chain has TRBV10-3 and TRBJ1-2; 9 nucleotides match TRBD1. The CDR3 is made up of 15 amino acids. J lost 2 bases, V lost 3 bases, and 4 bases had no gene match. Germline values: CDR1 ENHRY, CDR2 SYGVKD. The CDR3 sequence is CAISDTGTGNYGYTF. The CDR3 DNA sequence: TGTGCCATCAGTGACACCGGGACAGGGAACTATGGCTACACCTTC.

This CDR3 reads CASSRVWEGSYNEQFF. The CDR3 region has the DNA TGTGCCAGCAGCCGAGTATGGGAGGGTAGCTACAATGAGCAGTTCTTC. The J gene is TRBJ2-1, the V gene TRBV7-9; 7 nucleotides align to TRBD2. The V gene's germline CDR1 is SEHNR and CDR2 FQNEAQ (reference sequence). V shed 5 bases and J 3 bases; nucleotides not matched to a gene: 10. The CDR3 consists of 16 residues.

This chain joins TRBV27 and TRBJ1-5, with a possible D match to TRBD1 (6 bases). The CDR3 spans 17 residues. Trimming pared 5 bases from V and 4 bases from J, leaving 21 bases between. In germline, CDR1 is MNHEY, CDR2 SMNVEV (reference sequence). CDR3 loop: CASSVDTPGEGNQPQHF. CDR3 bases: TGTGCCAGCAGTGTAGACACTCCAGGGGAGGGAAATCAGCCCCAGCATTTT.

The chain uses TRBV2 and TRBJ1-6, with D tentatively TRBD1 (5 bases). V was clipped by 3 bases and J by 10 bases, with 22 bases between them. The CDR3 extends over 17 amino acids. In germline, CDR1 is SNHLY, CDR2 FYNNEI. The CDR3 protein is CASSEQSPGRTESPLHF. The CDR3, as DNA: TGTGCCAGCAGTGAGCAGAGTCCGGGACGGACTGAATCACCCCTCCACTTT.

This chain links TRBV6-2 or TRBV6-3 with TRBJ1-1; no firm D call. The germline V and J ends were trimmed by 2 bases and 1 base, with 8 bases remaining between them. Germline loops: CDR1 MNHEY, CDR2 SVGEGT. This CDR3 has 14 residues. The CDR3 DNA is TGTGCCAGCAGTTACGCAGTGGGGAACACTGAAGCTTTCTTT. It codes for CASSYAVGNTEAFF.

The gene calls are TRBV15 and TRBJ2-7; D might be TRBD1 (5 bases). V was shortened by 5 bases and J by 6 bases, with 23 bases between the two germline ends. CDR1 and CDR2 from the germline V gene are LNHNV and YYDKDF (reference sequence). CDR3 size: 16 residues. The CDR3 coding sequence is TGTGCCACCAGCGAGGCCCCAGGGCAGGCGAGAAGCGAGCAGTACGTC. Translated: CATSEAPGQARSEQYV.

J is TRBJ2-1 and V is TRBV30; D call uncertain. The CDR3 has 12 amino acids. Looked up from germline, CDR1 is GTSNPN and CDR2 is SVGIG (reference sequence). V lost 5 bases and J 4 bases, leaving 9 bases between the germline ends. CDR3 in amino acids: CAWSLGYNEQFF. The CDR3 DNA sequence: TGTGCCTGGTCCCTAGGATACAATGAGCAGTTCTTC.

J is TRBJ1-2 and V is TRBV12-5; the match to TRBD1 covers 8 bases. V shed 2 bases, J shed 4 bases, and the junction held 3 bases outside the gene matches. The germline gives CDR1 LGHNT, CDR2 FRNRAP. The CDR3 length is 14 residues. Here the CDR3 reads CASGLTGTGYGYTF. In nucleotides, the CDR3 is TGTGCTAGTGGTTTGACCGGGACAGGCTATGGCTACACCTTC. Supplemented by reference TRBV12-5 and TRBJ1-2, the full variable domain reads DARVTQTPRHKVTEMGQEVTMRCQPILGHNTVFWYRQTMMQGLELLAYFRNRAPLDDSGMPKDRFSAEMPDATLATLKIQPSEPRDSAVYFCASGLTGTGYGYTFGSGTRLTVV.

This clone was seen a single time. The V and J genes are TRBV6-5 and TRBJ2-1, with 7 bases matching TRBD2. Unmatched junction bases numbered 1, after V lost 2 bases and J lost 0 bases. Germline V gene lookup returns CDR1 MNHEY and CDR2 SVGAGI. CDR3 length: 15 residues. Here the CDR3 reads CASSYPGGSYNEQFF. In DNA, the CDR3 is TGTGCCAGCAGTTACCCGGGGGGCTCCTACAATGAGCAGTTCTTC.

The chain joins TRBV7-2 to TRBJ2-1; 11 bases match TRBD1. In germline, CDR1 is SGHTA, CDR2 FQGNSA. The CDR3 spans 15 residues. Trimming took 2 bases from V and 9 from J; bases not matched to a gene: 6. CDR3 sequence reads: CASSLRGTGGSEQFF. DNA for the CDR3: TGTGCCAGCAGCTTAAGGGGGACAGGGGGTAGTGAGCAGTTCTTC.

V gene TRBV10-3 combines with J gene TRBJ1-2; D gene uncertain. Trimming removed 0 bases at V and 4 bases at J, with 6 bases between. The germline CDR1 and CDR2 sequences are ENHRY and SYGVKD. The CDR3 runs 13 residues. CDR3 sequence (DNA): TGTGCCATCAGTGAGTCTGTGGTCTATGGCTACACCTTC. Amino acids: CAISESVVYGYTF.

A note on this clone: At one of its ends the junction is not consistent with the germline gene, which may arise from a read error. The rearrangement links TRBV30 to TRBJ1-4; 12 positions agree with TRBD1. The germline CDR1 and CDR2 sequences are GTSNPN and SVGIG (reference sequence). CDR3 size: 14 residues. CDR3 sequence: CAWSRDRGHEKPFF. The CDR3, as DNA: TGTGCCTGGAGTAGGGACAGGGGGCATGAAAAACCGTTTTTT.

The gene calls are TRBV5-1 and TRBJ2-1; D not resolved. The germline V gene has CDR1 SGHRS and CDR2 YFSETQ. V gave up 3 bases and J gave up 4 bases, with 2 bases separating them. The CDR3 loop spans 11 amino acids. CDR3: CASSSYNEQFF. The CDR3 bases are TGCGCCAGCAGCTCTTACAATGAGCAGTTCTTC. The entire variable domain, with the rest obtained from reference TRBV5-1 and TRBJ2-1, is as follows: KAGVTQTPRYLIKTRGQQVTLSCSPISGHRSVSWYQQTPGQGLQFLFEYFSETQRNKGNFPGRFSGRQFSNSRSEMNVSTLELGDSALYLCASSSYNEQFFGPGTRLTVL.

The chain links TRBV5-1 to TRBJ2-5; the D gene is possibly TRBD1 (6 bases). Germline V CDR1 and CDR2: SGHRS, YFSETQ. V was clipped by 3 bases and J by 1 base, with 16 bases between them. CDR3 size: 16 residues. Written as DNA, the CDR3 is TGCGCCAGCAGCTGGGGGACAAGTCTCGCCCAAGAGACCCAGTACTTC. It codes for CASSWGTSLAQETQYF.

The chain is built from TRBV2 and TRBJ1-2, with 7 bases matching TRBD1. Trimming removed 7 bases from V and 4 bases from J; junction bases left unmatched: 15. The CDR3 is 16 residues long. The germline CDR1 and CDR2 sequences are SNHLY and FYNNEI. The CDR3 region has the DNA TGTGCCAGCATCCCGGACAGGTCTTTAGCCCGCTATGGCTACACCTTC. Its translation: CASIPDRSLARYGYTF.

This chain uses TRBV4-3 with TRBJ1-6; no clear D gene. The germline CDR1 and CDR2 sequences are LGHNA and YSLEER. Trimming left V 4 bases short and J 5 bases short, with 9 bases between. The CDR3 has 14 residues. The CDR3 DNA follows: TGCGCCAGCAGCCCCCGTCCCAATAATTCACCCCTCCACTTT. It is translated as CASSPRPNNSPLHF.

The CDR3: CASSLQGAGNTIYF. CDR3 nucleotide sequence: TGTGCCAGCAGCTTGCAGGGGGCTGGAAACACCATATATTTT. The chain employs TRBV5-5 and TRBJ1-3, with 7 bases aligning to TRBD1. Trimming at V came to 1 base and at J to 2 bases, leaving 0 bases not matched to a gene. The CDR3 is 14 amino acids. CDR1 SGHKS and CDR2 YYEKEE come from the germline V gene (reference sequence).

The rearrangement joins TRBV5-6 to TRBJ1-1; D is unclear. Looked up from germline, CDR1 is SGHDT and CDR2 is YYEEEE. V was trimmed by 0 bases and J by 5 bases, leaving 14 bases between them. This CDR3 is built from 15 residues. This CDR3 reads CASSLVLDWGTEAFF. The CDR3 region has the DNA TGTGCCAGCAGCTTGGTTCTGGACTGGGGTACTGAAGCTTTCTTT. Full variable domain (outside the CDR3, taken from reference TRBV5-6 and TRBJ1-1): DAGVTQSPTHLIKTRGQQVTLRCSPKSGHDTVSWYQQALGQGPQFIFQYYEEEERQRGNFPDRFSGHQFPNYSSELNVNALLLGDSALYLCASSLVLDWGTEAFFGQGTRLTVV.

The chain joins TRBV6-1 to TRBJ1-6; maybe TRBD1 (5 bases). The CDR3 spans 15 residues. Germline V gene data show CDR1 as MNHNS and CDR2 as SASEGT. Trimming removed 2 bases from V and 7 bases from J, with 12 bases in between. CDR3 DNA: TGTGCCAGCAGTGAAAGTGGGGGGGTAAATTCACCCCTCCACTTT. Amino acids: CASSESGGVNSPLHF.